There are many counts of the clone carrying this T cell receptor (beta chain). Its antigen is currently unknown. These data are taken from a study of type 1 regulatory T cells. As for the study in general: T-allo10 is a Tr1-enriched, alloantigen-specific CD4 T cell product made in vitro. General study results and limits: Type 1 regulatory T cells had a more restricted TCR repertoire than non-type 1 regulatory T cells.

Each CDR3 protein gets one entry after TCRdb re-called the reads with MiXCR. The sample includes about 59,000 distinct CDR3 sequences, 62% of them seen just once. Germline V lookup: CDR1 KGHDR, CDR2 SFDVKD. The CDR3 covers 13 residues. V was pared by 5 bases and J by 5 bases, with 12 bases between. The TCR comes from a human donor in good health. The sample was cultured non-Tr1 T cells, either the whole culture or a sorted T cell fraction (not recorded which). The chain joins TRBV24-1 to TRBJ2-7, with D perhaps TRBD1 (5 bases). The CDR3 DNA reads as TGTGCCACCAGTGGTAGTACAGGCAACGAGCAGTACTTC. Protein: CATSGSTGNEQYF.